This T cell receptor beta chain was captured by sequencing in a study of blood T cell repertoires in COVID-19. Repertoires were generated with immunoSEQ multiplex PCR, while TCRdb's copy carries only in-frame clones and drops some. Counted here are 35,000 to 45,000 clones, around nine tenths occurring once; the ten biggest clones make up over 0.3%. This CDR3 contains 13 residues. The V end lost 4 bases, the J end lost 7 bases, and 9 bases lay between the germline ends. Germline CDR1 and CDR2: SGDLS and YYNGEE. The TCR was taken from a man aged 50 or older with COVID-19, enrolled during active disease. The sample consisted of peripheral blood. V and J are TRBV9 and TRBJ1-6; the D is unclear. CDR3: CASSPMGNSPLHF. In DNA, the CDR3 is TGTGCCAGCAGCCCCATGGGCAATTCACCCCTCCACTTT.